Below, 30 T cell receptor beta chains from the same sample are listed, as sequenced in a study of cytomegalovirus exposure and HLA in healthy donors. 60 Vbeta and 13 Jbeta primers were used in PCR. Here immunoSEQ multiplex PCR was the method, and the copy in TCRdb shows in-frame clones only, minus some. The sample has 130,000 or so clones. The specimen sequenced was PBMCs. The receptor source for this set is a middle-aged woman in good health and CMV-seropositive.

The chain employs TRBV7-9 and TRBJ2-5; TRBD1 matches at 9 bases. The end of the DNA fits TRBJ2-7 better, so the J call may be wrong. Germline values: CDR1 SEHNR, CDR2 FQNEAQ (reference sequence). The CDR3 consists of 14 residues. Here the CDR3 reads CASSPRTGDAEQYF. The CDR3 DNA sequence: TGTGCCAGCAGCCCTAGGACAGGGGACGCCGAGCAGTACTTC.

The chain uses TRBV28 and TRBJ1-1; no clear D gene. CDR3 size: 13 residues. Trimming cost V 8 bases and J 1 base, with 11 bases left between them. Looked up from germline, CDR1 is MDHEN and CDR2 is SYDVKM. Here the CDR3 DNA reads TGTGCCAGCGTGGAGAACACGAACACTGAAGCTTTCTTT. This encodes CASVENTNTEAFF.

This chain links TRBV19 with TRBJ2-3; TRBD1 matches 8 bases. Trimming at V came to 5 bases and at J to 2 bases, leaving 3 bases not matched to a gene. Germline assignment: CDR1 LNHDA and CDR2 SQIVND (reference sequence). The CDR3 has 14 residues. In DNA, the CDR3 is TGTGCCAGTAGTCCGACAGGGGTCACAGATACGCAGTATTTT. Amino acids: CASSPTGVTDTQYF.

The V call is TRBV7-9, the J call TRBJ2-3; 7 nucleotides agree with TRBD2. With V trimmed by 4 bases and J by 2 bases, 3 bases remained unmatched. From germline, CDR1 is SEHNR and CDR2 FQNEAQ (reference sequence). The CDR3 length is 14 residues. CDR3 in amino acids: CASSSSGNTDTQYF. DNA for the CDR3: TGTGCCAGCAGCTCTAGCGGAAACACAGATACGCAGTATTTT.

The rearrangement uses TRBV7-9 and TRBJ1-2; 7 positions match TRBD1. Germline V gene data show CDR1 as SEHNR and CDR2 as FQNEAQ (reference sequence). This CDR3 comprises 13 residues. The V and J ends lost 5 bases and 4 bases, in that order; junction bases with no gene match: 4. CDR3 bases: TGTGCCAGCAGCCCGGGACAGACCTATGGCTACACCTTC. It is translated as CASSPGQTYGYTF.

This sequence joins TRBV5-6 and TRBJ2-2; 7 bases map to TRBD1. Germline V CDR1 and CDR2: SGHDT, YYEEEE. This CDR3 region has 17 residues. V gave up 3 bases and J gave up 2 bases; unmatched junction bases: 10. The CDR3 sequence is CASSSNLRDSNTGELFF. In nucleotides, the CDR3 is TGTGCCAGCAGCTCGAACCTCCGGGACAGCAACACCGGGGAGCTGTTTTTT.

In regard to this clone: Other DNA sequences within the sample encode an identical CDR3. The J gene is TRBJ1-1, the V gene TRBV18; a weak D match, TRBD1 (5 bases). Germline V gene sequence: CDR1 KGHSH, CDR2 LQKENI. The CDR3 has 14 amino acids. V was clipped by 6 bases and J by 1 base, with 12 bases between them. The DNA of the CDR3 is TGTGCCAGCTCTCCCTCTACAGGGAACACTGAAGCTTTCTTT. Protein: CASSPSTGNTEAFF.

The CDR3 protein is CASSSAVLAAYSYNEQFF. In DNA form, the CDR3 reads TGTGCCAGCAGCTCCGCGGTGCTAGCGGCTTACTCCTACAATGAGCAGTTCTTC. V gene TRBV11-2 combines with J gene TRBJ2-1; the match to TRBD2 covers 7 bases. Germline V gives CDR1 SGHAT, CDR2 FQNNGV. Trimming removed 4 bases from V and 0 bases from J; junction bases left unmatched: 12. The CDR3 covers 18 residues.

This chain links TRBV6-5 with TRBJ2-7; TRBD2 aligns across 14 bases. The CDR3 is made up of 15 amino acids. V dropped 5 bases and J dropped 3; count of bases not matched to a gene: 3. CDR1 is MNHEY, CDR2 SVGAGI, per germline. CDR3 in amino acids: CASSPGTSGSYEQYF. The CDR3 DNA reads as TGTGCCAGCAGTCCTGGGACTAGCGGGAGCTACGAGCAGTACTTC.

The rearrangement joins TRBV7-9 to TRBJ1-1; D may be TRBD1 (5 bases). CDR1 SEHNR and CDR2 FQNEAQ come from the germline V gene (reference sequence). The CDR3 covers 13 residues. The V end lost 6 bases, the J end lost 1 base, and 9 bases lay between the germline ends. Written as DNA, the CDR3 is TGTGCCAGCAGGGGGCCGGGGAACACTGAAGCTTTCTTT. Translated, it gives CASRGPGNTEAFF.

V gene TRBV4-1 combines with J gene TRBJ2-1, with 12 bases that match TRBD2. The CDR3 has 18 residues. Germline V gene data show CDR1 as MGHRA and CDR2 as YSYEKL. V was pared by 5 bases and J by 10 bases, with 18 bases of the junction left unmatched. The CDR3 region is CASSFQWGSSGRAGEQFF. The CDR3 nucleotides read TGCGCCAGCAGCTTTCAATGGGGGTCTAGCGGGAGGGCGGGGGAGCAGTTCTTC.

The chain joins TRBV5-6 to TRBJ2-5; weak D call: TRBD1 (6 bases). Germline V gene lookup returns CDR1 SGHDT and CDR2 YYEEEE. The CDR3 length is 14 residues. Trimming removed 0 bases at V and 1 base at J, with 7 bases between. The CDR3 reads CASSLGDIQETQYF. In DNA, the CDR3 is TGTGCCAGCAGCTTGGGGGACATCCAAGAGACCCAGTACTTC. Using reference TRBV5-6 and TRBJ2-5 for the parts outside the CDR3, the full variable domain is DAGVTQSPTHLIKTRGQQVTLRCSPKSGHDTVSWYQQALGQGPQFIFQYYEEEERQRGNFPDRFSGHQFPNYSSELNVNALLLGDSALYLCASSLGDIQETQYFGPGTRLLVL.

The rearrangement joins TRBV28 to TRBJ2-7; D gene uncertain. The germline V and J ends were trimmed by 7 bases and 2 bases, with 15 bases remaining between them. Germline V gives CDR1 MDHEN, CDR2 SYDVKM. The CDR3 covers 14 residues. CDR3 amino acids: CASTPSPGPYEQYF. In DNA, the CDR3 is TGTGCCAGCACTCCGTCCCCAGGCCCCTACGAGCAGTACTTC.

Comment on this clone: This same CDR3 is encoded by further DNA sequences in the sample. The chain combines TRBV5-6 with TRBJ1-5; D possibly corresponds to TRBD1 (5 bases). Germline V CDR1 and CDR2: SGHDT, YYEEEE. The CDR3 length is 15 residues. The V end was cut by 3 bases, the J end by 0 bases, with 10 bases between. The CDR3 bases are TGTGCCAGCAGCTCGGGACTTTATAGCAATCAGCCCCAGCATTTT. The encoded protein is CASSSGLYSNQPQHF.

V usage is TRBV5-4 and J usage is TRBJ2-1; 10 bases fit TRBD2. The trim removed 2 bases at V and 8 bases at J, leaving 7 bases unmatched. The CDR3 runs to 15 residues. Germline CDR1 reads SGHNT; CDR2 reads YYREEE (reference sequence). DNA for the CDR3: TGTGCCAGCAGCTTAGCGGGAGGGCCCGGGGATGAGCAGTTCTTC. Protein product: CASSLAGGPGDEQFF.

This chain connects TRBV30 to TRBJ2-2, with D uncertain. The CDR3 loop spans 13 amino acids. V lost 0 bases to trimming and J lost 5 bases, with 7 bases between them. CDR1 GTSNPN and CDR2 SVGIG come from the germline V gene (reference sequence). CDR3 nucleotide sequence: TGTGCCTGGAGTGTACTGTCTACCGGGGAGCTGTTTTTT. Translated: CAWSVLSTGELFF.

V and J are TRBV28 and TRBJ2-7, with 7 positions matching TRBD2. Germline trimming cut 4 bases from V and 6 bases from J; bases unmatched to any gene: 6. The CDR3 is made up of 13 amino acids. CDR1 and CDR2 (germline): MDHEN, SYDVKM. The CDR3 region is CASSSRPGGEQYF. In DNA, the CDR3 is TGTGCCAGCAGTTCTCGCCCGGGGGGCGAGCAGTACTTC.

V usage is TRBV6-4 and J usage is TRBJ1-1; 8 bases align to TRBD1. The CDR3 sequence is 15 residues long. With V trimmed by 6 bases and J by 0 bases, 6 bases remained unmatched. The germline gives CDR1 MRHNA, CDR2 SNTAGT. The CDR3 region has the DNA TGTGCCAGCAGGAATCGGACAGGGTTGAACACTGAAGCTTTCTTT. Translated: CASRNRTGLNTEAFF.

The CDR3 nucleotides read TGTGCCAGCAGCGCTAACTCCTACGAGCAGTACTTC. Protein: CASSANSYEQYF. This chain joins TRBV11-3 and TRBJ2-7; D not certain. The CDR3 consists of 12 residues. CDR1 and CDR2 (germline): SGHNT, YENEEA. Trimming took 5 bases from V and 0 from J, leaving 5 bases between them.

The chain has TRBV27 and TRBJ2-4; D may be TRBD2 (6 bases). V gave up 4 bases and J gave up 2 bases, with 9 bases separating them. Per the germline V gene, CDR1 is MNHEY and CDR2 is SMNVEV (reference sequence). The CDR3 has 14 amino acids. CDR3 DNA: TGTGCCAGCAGTTCGGGGGTGACCAAAAACATTCAGTACTTC. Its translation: CASSSGVTKNIQYF.

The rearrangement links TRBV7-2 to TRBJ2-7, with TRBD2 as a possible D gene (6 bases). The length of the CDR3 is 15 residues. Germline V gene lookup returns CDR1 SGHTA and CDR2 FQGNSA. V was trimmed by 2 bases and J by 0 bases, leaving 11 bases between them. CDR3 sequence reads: CASSLTGLSSYEQYF. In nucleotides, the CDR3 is TGTGCCAGCAGCTTAACGGGACTTAGCTCCTACGAGCAGTACTTC.

The CDR3, as DNA: TGTGCCAGCAGCTTAGGGACTAACGAGCAGTACTTC. It is translated as CASSLGTNEQYF. The genes are TRBV7-2 and TRBJ2-7; D perhaps matches TRBD2 (6 bases). V was clipped by 1 base and J by 5 bases, with 6 bases between them. Per the germline V gene, CDR1 is SGHTA and CDR2 is FQGNSA. CDR3 length equals 12 residues.

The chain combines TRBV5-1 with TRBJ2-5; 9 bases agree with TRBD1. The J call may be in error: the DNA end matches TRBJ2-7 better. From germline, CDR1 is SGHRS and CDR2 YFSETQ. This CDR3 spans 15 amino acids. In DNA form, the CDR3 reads TGCGCCAGCAGCCCAACCGGGACAGGGTCTTTCGAGCAGTACTTC. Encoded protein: CASSPTGTGSFEQYF.

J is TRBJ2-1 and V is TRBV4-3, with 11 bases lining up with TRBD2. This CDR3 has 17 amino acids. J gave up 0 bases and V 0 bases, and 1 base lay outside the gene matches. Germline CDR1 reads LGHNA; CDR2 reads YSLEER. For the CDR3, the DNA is TGCGCCAGCAGCCAAGATACTAGCGGGAGCTCCTACAATGAGCAGTTCTTC. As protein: CASSQDTSGSSYNEQFF.

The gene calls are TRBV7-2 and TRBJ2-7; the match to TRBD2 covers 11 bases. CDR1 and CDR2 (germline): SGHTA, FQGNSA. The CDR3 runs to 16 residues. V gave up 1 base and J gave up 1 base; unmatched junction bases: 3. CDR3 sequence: CASSLVAGGTSYEQYF. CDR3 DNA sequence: TGTGCCAGCAGCTTAGTAGCGGGAGGGACTTCCTACGAGCAGTACTTC.

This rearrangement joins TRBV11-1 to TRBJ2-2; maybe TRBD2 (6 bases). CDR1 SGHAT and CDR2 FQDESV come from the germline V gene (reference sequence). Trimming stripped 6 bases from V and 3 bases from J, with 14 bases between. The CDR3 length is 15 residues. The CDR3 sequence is CASRKRWGDTGELFF. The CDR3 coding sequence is TGTGCCAGCAGGAAAAGATGGGGGGACACCGGGGAGCTGTTTTTT.

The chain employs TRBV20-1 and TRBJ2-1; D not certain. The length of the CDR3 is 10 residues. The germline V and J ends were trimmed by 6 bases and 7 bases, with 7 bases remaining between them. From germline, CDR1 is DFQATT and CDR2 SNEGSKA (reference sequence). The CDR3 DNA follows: TGCAGTGCCAGCAGGAATGAGCAGTTCTTC. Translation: CSASRNEQFF.

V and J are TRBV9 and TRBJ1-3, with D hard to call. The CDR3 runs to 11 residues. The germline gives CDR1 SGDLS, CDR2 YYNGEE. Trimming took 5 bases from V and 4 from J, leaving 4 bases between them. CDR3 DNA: TGTGCCAGCAGGGCCGGAAACACCATATATTTT. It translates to CASRAGNTIYF.

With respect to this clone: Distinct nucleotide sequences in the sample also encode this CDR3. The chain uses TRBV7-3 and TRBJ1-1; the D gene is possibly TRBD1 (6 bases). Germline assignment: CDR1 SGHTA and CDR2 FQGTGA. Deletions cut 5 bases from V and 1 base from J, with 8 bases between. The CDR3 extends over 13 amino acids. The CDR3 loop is CASSEQGNTEAFF. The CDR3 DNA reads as TGTGCCAGCAGCGAACAGGGGAACACTGAAGCTTTCTTT.

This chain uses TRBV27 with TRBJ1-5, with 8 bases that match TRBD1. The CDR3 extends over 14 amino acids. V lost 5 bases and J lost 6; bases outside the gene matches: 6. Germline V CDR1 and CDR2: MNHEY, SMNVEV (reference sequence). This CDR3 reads CASSIRTGIQPQHF. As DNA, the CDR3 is TGTGCCAGCAGTATTCGGACAGGGATTCAGCCCCAGCATTTT.